Each of the 20 T cell receptor beta chains below was sequenced from the same sample in a study of control samples from healthy donors and cancer patients. Assay used: immunoSEQ multiplex PCR; TCRdb lists only in-frame clones, some missing. The profile shows around 53,000 clones, about 86% of them singletons. The sequenced sample consisted of PBMCs. Every receptor here comes from a woman in her 50s with lung cancer.

In DNA, the CDR3 is TGTGCCACCAGCAGAGAAGGGAGGAACACTGAAGCTTTCTTT. As protein: CATSREGRNTEAFF. The chain employs TRBV15 and TRBJ1-1, with no clear D. The CDR3 contains 14 residues. CDR1 LNHNV and CDR2 YYDKDF come from the germline V gene (reference sequence). Trimming pared 0 bases from V and 1 base from J, leaving 6 bases between. Complete variable domain (other parts from reference TRBV15 and TRBJ1-1): DAMVIQNPRYQVTQFGKPVTLSCSQTLNHNVMYWYQQKSSQAPKLLFHYYDKDFNNEADTPDNFQSRRPNTSFCFLDIRSPGLGDTAMYLCATSREGRNTEAFFGQGTRLTVV.

This CDR3 is CASSPGGVPTEAFF. CDR3 coding DNA: TGTGCCAGCTCACCAGGGGGAGTTCCCACTGAAGCTTTCTTT. The J gene is TRBJ1-1, the V gene TRBV18, with D perhaps matching TRBD1 (5 bases). The CDR3 is made up of 14 amino acids. The germline V and J ends were trimmed by 2 bases and 4 bases, with 11 bases remaining between them. Germline assignment: CDR1 KGHSH and CDR2 LQKENI.

The chain carries TRBV4-1 and TRBJ1-2; the match to TRBD1 covers 8 bases. Unmatched junction bases numbered 8, after V lost 4 bases and J lost 4 bases. The CDR3 is 15 amino acids. Per the germline V gene, CDR1 is MGHRA and CDR2 is YSYEKL. CDR3 sequence (DNA): TGCGCCAGCAGCCCACGGACAGGGCTGGCCTATGGCTACACCTTC. Amino acid sequence: CASSPRTGLAYGYTF.

As concerns this clone: The limits of the CDR3 on the DNA are not certain, so only TCRdb's listed CDR3 is given. This chain uses TRBV7-9 with TRBJ1-2; the D call in the table, TRBD1, was not verified against the DNA. Including both end residues, the CDR3 is 13 amino acids long. The germline CDR1 and CDR2 sequences are SEHNR and FQNEAQ (reference sequence). This chain's CDR3 is CASSFGQGASKTF.

The V and J genes are TRBV12-3 or TRBV12-4 and TRBJ1-6, with unresolved D. Trimming cost V 3 bases and J 8 bases, with 8 bases left between them. The CDR3 covers 13 residues. The CDR3 bases are TGTGCCAGCAGTTTGGGGAATTATTCACCCCTCCACTTT. This translates into CASSLGNYSPLHF.

CDR3 coding DNA: TGTGCCAGCTCACCTGGACAGGGGGCATACTATGGCTACACCTTC. This translates into CASSPGQGAYYGYTF. This rearrangement joins TRBV18 to TRBJ1-2; 11 nucleotides match TRBD1. Germline V gene lookup returns CDR1 KGHSH and CDR2 LQKENI. CDR3 length equals 15 residues. The ends lost 3 bases at V and 3 bases at J; junction bases unmatched: 3. The whole variable domain, filled in from reference TRBV18 and TRBJ1-2, reads NAGVMQNPRHLVRRRGQEARLRCSPMKGHSHVYWYRQLPEEGLKFMVYLQKENIIDESGMPKERFSAEFPKEGPSILRIQQVVRGDSAAYFCASSPGQGAYYGYTFGSGTRLTVV.

In this sample, this clone turned up a few times. The chain employs TRBV5-1 and TRBJ2-1; 8 nucleotides match TRBD2. V lost 1 base to trimming and J lost 5 bases; unmatched junction nucleotides: 2. The germline CDR1 and CDR2 sequences are SGHRS and YFSETQ. CDR3 length: 14 residues. The DNA of the CDR3 is TGCGCCAGCAGCTTGTACGGGGGGGACAATGAGCAGTTCTTC. The encoded protein is CASSLYGGDNEQFF.

V is TRBV2 and J is TRBJ1-5; the D gene is possibly TRBD1 (5 bases). Germline loops: CDR1 SNHLY, CDR2 FYNNEI. This CDR3 has 14 residues. V was shortened by 6 bases and J by 7 bases, with 16 bases between the two germline ends. CDR3 in amino acids: CASSMRAGNQPQHF. CDR3 bases: TGTGCCAGCAGCATGCGGGCAGGGAACCAGCCCCAGCATTTT.

This chain joins TRBV7-3 and TRBJ1-2; the D is unclear. Trimming took 6 bases from V and 3 from J, leaving 8 bases between them. The germline V gene has CDR1 SGHTA and CDR2 FQGTGA. The CDR3 totals 12 residues. DNA of the CDR3: TGTGCCAGCAGTCAACTATACTATGGCTACACCTTC. Its translation: CASSQLYYGYTF. Complete variable domain (other parts from reference TRBV7-3 and TRBJ1-2): GAGVSQTPSNKVTEKGKYVELRCDPISGHTALYWYRQSLGQGPEFLIYFQGTGAADDSGLPNDRFFAVRPEGSVSTLKIQRTERGDSAVYLCASSQLYYGYTFGSGTRLTVV.

This sequence joins TRBV27 and TRBJ2-2; 10 bases line up with TRBD1. In germline, CDR1 is MNHEY, CDR2 SMNVEV (reference sequence). This CDR3 has 15 amino acids. J was trimmed by 6 bases and V by 6 bases; bases with no gene match: 7. Here the CDR3 reads CASRTGQGKAGELFF. As DNA, the CDR3 is TGTGCCAGCAGAACGGGACAGGGGAAGGCCGGGGAGCTGTTTTTT.

This chain joins TRBV4-3 and TRBJ1-4; 7 nucleotides agree with TRBD1. This CDR3 spans 14 amino acids. V was pared by 1 base and J by 8 bases, with 4 bases of the junction left unmatched. CDR1 and CDR2 from the germline V gene are LGHNA and YSLEER. The CDR3 protein is CASSQGTGNEKLFF. The CDR3 nucleotides read TGCGCCAGCAGCCAAGGGACAGGAAACGAAAAACTGTTTTTT.

The V call is TRBV11-2, the J call TRBJ2-1, with TRBD2 matching 10 bases. V was clipped by 5 bases and J by 7 bases; unmatched bases: 14. Germline V gene lookup returns CDR1 SGHAT and CDR2 FQNNGV. This CDR3 has 17 residues. The CDR3 loop reads CASSTKRGGTSGNEQFF. CDR3 sequence (DNA): TGTGCCAGCAGCACGAAGCGGGGGGGCACGAGTGGTAATGAGCAGTTCTTC.

This clone was seen more than once but under ten times. This chain uses TRBV9 with TRBJ1-1, with TRBD1 matching 7 bases. Germline V lookup: CDR1 SGDLS, CDR2 YYNGEE. Unmatched junction bases numbered 4, after V lost 3 bases and J lost 5 bases. The CDR3 sequence is 13 residues long. This chain's CDR3 is CASSAGGSTEAFF. In DNA form, the CDR3 reads TGTGCCAGCAGCGCAGGGGGTTCGACTGAAGCTTTCTTT.

The V gene is TRBV7-3, the J gene TRBJ1-1; D is unresolved. Trimming left V 5 bases short and J 5 bases short, with 12 bases between. The length of the CDR3 is 13 residues. The germline V gene encodes CDR1 SGHTA and CDR2 FQGTGA. The CDR3 sequence: CASSRYVETEAFF. Written as DNA, the CDR3 is TGTGCCAGCAGCCGTTACGTGGAGACTGAAGCTTTCTTT.

This chain uses TRBV11-2 with TRBJ2-7, with 7 bases lining up with TRBD1. CDR1 is SGHAT and CDR2 is FQNNGV in the germline V gene. This CDR3 is built from 15 residues. The J segment lost 0 bases and the V segment lost 2 bases, leaving 4 bases of the junction unmatched. CDR3 loop: CASSLSGTDSYEQYF. The CDR3 DNA is TGTGCCAGCAGCTTAAGTGGGACAGACTCCTACGAGCAGTACTTC.

J is TRBJ2-7 and V is TRBV5-1; D may match TRBD1 or TRBD2 (5 bases each). The CDR3 is made up of 16 amino acids. The germline CDR1 and CDR2 sequences are SGHRS and YFSETQ. V dropped 4 bases and J dropped 2 bases, with 19 bases sitting between them. DNA of the CDR3: TGCGCCAGCAGCACTTACGGGACCGCAAAGCCCTACGAGCAGTACTTC. It translates to CASSTYGTAKPYEQYF.

V is TRBV5-4 and J is TRBJ2-2; 8 bases fit TRBD1. The germline CDR1 and CDR2 sequences are SGHNT and YYREEE (reference sequence). V lost 0 bases, J lost 6 bases, and 7 bases stayed unmatched. The CDR3 extends over 16 amino acids. CDR3 DNA: TGTGCCAGCAGCTTGGGATCAGGGGGCGACTCCGGGGAGCTGTTTTTT. It is translated as CASSLGSGGDSGELFF.

The chain combines TRBV4-1 with TRBJ2-5; perhaps TRBD2 as D (7 bases). The CDR3 contains 16 residues. CDR1 is MGHRA, CDR2 YSYEKL, per germline. The germline V and J ends were trimmed by 1 base and 0 bases, with 12 bases remaining between them. The CDR3, as DNA: TGCGCCAGCAGCCAAGGGGGGGGCTGGGACCAAGAGACCCAGTACTTC. This codes for CASSQGGGWDQETQYF.

The genes are TRBV7-9 and TRBJ2-2, with 8 positions matching TRBD1. CDR1 and CDR2 from the germline V gene are SEHNR and FQNEAQ (reference sequence). The CDR3 length is 15 residues. J gave up 5 bases and V 5 bases, and 7 bases lay outside the gene matches. The CDR3 is CASSLRQGKTGELFF. The CDR3, as DNA: TGTGCCAGCAGCCTGCGACAGGGGAAAACCGGGGAGCTGTTTTTT.

The chain uses TRBV5-6 and TRBJ1-1, with D maybe TRBD1 (5 bases). Germline CDR1 is SGHDT and CDR2 is YYEEEE. V was cut by 4 bases and J by 6 bases, with 10 bases left in between. CDR3 size: 12 residues. CDR3 sequence: CASSLGPSEAFF. CDR3 coding DNA: TGTGCCAGCAGCCTGGGACCGTCTGAAGCTTTCTTT.